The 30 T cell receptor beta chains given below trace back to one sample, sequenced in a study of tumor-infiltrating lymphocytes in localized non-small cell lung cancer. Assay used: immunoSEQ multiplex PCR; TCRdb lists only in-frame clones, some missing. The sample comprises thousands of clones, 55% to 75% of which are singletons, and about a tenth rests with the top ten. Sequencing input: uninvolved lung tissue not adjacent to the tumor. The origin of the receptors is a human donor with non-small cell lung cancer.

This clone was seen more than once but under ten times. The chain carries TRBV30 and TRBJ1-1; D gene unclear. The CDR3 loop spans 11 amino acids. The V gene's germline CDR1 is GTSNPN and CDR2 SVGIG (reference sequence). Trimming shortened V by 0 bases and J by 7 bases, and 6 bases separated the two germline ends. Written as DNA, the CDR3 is TGTGCCTGGAGTGTACGGGTTGAAGCTTTCTTT. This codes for CAWSVRVEAFF. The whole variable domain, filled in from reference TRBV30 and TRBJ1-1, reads SQTIHQWPATLVQPVGSPLSLECTVEGTSNPNLYWYRQAAGRGLQLLFYSVGIGQISSEVPQNLSASRPQDRQFILSSKKLLLSDSGFYLCAWSVRVEAFFGQGTRLTVV.

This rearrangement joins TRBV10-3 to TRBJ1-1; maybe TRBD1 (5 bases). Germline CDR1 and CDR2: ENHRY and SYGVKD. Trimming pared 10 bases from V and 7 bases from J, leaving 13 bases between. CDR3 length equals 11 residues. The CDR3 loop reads CATQGANEAFF. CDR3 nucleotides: TGTGCCACCCAAGGGGCGAATGAAGCTTTCTTT.

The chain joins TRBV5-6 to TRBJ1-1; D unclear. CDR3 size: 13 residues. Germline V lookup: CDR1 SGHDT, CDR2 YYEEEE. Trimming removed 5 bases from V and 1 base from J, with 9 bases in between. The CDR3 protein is CASRNTSNTEAFF. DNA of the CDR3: TGTGCCAGCAGAAACACTTCGAACACTGAAGCTTTCTTT.

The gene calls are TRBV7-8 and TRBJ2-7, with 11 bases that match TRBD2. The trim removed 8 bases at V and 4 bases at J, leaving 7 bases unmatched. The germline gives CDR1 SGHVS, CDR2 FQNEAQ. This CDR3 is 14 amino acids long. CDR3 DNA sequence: TGTGCCAGCGCATTTAGCGGGAGGGTTTACGAGCAGTACTTC. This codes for CASAFSGRVYEQYF.

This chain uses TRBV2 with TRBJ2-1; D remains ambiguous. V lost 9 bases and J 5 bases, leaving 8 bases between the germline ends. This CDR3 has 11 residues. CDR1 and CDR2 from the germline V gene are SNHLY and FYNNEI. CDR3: CASKYHNEQFF. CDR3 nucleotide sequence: TGTGCCAGTAAGTACCACAATGAGCAGTTCTTC. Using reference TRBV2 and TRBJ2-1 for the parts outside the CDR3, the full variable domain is EPEVTQTPSHQVTQMGQEVILRCVPISNHLYFYWYRQILGQKVEFLVSFYNNEISEKSEIFDDQFSVERPDGSNFTLKIRSTKLEDSAMYFCASKYHNEQFFGPGTRLTVL.

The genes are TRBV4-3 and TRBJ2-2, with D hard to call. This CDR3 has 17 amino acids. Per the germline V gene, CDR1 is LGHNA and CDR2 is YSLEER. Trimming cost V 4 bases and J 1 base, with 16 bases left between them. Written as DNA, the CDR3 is TGCGCCAGCAGCCCCAAGAAAGCTTACGGGAACACCGGGGAGCTGTTTTTT. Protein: CASSPKKAYGNTGELFF.

The CDR3 DNA reads TGTGCCAGCAGACCAATGGGACTAGCGGGAGTGGATGAGCAGTTCTTC. It is translated as CASRPMGLAGVDEQFF. This chain joins TRBV28 and TRBJ2-1; 14 bases are a match to TRBD2. This CDR3 is built from 16 residues. V lost 6 bases, J lost 8 bases, and 9 bases stayed unmatched. CDR1 is MDHEN, CDR2 SYDVKM, per germline.

The CDR3 loop is CASSPPGGAQPQHF. CDR3 DNA sequence: TGTGCCAGCAGCCCCCCCGGGGGGGCACAGCCCCAGCATTTT. The chain links TRBV6-1 to TRBJ1-5; the D gene is possibly TRBD1 (6 bases). With 6 bases removed from V and 7 bases from J, the gap between germline ends came to 16 bases. Germline V gene data show CDR1 as MNHNS and CDR2 as SASEGT. The CDR3 sequence is 14 residues long.

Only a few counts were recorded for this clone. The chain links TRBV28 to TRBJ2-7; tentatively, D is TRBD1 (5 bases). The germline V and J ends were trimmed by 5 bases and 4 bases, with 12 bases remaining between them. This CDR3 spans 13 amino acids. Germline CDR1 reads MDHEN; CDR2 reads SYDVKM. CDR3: CASSPGSPYEQYF. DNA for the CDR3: TGTGCCAGCAGTCCAGGGTCCCCATACGAGCAGTACTTC.

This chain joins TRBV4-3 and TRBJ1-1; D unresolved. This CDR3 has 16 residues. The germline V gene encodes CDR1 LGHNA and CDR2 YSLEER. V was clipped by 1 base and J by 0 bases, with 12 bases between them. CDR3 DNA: TGCGCCAGCAGCCAAGGTAGGCCGAACATGAACACTGAAGCTTTCTTT. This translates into CASSQGRPNMNTEAFF.

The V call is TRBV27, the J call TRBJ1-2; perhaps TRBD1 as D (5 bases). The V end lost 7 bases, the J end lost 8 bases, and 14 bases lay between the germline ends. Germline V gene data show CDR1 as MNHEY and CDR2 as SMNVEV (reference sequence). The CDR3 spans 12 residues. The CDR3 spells CASMGGGTGYTF. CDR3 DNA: TGTGCCAGCATGGGGGGTGGAACAGGCTACACCTTC.

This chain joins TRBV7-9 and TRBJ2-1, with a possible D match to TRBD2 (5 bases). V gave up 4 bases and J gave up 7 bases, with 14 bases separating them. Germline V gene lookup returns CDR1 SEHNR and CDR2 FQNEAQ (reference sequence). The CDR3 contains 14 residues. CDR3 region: CASSSGGLKNEQFF. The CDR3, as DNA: TGTGCCAGCAGCTCTGGAGGATTGAAGAATGAGCAGTTCTTC.

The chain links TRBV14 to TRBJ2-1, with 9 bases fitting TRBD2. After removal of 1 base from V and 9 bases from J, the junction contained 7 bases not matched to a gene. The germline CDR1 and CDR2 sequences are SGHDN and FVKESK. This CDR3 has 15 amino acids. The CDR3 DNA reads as TGTGCCAGCAGCCAAGTAGGCGGGAGGGAGATTGAGCAGTTCTTC. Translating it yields CASSQVGGREIEQFF.

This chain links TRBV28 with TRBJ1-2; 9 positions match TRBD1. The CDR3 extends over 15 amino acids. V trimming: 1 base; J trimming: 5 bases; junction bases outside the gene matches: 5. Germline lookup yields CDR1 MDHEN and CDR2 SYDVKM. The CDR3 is CASSLLRQGGYGYTF. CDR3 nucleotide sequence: TGTGCCAGCAGTTTATTAAGACAGGGGGGGTATGGCTACACCTTC.

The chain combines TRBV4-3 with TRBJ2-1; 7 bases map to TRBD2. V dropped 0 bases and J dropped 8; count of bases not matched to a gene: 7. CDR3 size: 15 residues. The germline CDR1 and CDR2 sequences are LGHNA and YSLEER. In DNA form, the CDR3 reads TGCGCCAGCAGCCAAGATTCGCGGGAGTATGATGAGCAGTTCTTC. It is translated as CASSQDSREYDEQFF.

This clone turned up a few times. For the CDR3, the DNA is TGTGCCAGCAGGTTGGGACTTGGGGCCTACGAGCAGTACTTC. As protein: CASRLGLGAYEQYF. This chain uses TRBV28 with TRBJ2-7; D perhaps matches TRBD2 (6 bases). CDR1 is MDHEN and CDR2 is SYDVKM in the germline V gene. V dropped 6 bases and J dropped 2 bases, with 14 bases sitting between them. The CDR3 has 14 amino acids.

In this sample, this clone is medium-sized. CDR3 sequence (DNA): TGTGCCAGCAGCTTAAGTCAGGGTTGGAATGAGCAGTTCTTC. This sequence encodes CASSLSQGWNEQFF. The chain links TRBV5-6 to TRBJ2-1, with TRBD1 as a possible D gene (5 bases). This CDR3 spans 14 amino acids. Germline V gives CDR1 SGHDT, CDR2 YYEEEE. The ends were cut back, 2 bases at V and 7 bases at J, with 13 bases in the middle.

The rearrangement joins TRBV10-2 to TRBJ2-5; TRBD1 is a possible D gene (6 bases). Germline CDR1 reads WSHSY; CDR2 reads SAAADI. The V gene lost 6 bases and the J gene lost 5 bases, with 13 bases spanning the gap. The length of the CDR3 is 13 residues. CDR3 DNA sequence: TGCGCCAGCAGGGGGGCGGTGGTGGAGACCCAGTACTTC. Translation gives CASRGAVVETQYF.

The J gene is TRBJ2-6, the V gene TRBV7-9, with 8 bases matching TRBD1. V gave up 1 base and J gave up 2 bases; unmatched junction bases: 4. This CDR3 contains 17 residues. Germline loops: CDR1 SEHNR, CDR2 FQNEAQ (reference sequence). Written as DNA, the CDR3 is TGTGCCAGCAGCTTAGTGGCACAGGGGGCTGGGGCCAACGTCCTGACTTTC. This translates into CASSLVAQGAGANVLTF.

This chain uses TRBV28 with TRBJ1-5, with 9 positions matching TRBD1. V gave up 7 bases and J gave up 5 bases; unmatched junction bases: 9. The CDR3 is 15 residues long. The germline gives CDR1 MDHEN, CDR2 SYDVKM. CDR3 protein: CASTISGTGYQPQHF. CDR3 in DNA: TGTGCCAGCACCATTAGTGGGACAGGGTATCAGCCCCAGCATTTT.

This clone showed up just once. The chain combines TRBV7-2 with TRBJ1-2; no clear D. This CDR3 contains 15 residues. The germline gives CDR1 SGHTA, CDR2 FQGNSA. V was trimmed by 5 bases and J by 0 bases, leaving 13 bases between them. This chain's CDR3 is CASSPTSLANYGYTF. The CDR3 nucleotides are TGTGCCAGCAGCCCTACGAGTCTAGCTAACTATGGCTACACCTTC.

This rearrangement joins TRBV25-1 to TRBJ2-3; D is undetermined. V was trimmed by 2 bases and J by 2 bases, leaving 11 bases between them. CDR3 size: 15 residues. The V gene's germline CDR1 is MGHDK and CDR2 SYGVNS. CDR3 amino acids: CASSETDWDTDTQYF. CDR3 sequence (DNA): TGTGCCAGCAGTGAAACAGACTGGGACACAGATACGCAGTATTTT.

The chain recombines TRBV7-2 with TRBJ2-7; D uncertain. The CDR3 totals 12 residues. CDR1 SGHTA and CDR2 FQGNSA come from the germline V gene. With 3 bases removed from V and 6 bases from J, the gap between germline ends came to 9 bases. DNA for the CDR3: TGTGCCAGCAGCTTCCCGCCTAGCGAGCAGTACTTC. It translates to CASSFPPSEQYF.

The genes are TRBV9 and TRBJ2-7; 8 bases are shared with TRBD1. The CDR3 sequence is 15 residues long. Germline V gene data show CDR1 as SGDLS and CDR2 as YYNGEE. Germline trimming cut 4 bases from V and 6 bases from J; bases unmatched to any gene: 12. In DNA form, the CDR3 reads TGTGCCAGCAGCCCTCGTGCAGGGGGCGGGCGCGAGCAGTACTTC. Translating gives CASSPRAGGGREQYF.

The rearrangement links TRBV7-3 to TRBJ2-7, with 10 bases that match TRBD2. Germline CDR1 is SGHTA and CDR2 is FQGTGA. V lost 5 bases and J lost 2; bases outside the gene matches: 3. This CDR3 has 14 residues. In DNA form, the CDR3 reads TGTGCCAGCAGCGAGCGGGAGGGGGCCTACGAGCAGTACTTC. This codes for CASSEREGAYEQYF.

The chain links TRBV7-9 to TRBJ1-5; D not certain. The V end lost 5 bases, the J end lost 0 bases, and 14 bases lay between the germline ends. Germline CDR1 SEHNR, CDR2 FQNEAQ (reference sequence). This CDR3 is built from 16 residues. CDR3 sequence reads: CASSPDGQRSNQPQHF. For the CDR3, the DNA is TGTGCCAGCAGCCCAGACGGCCAGCGTAGCAATCAGCCCCAGCATTTT.

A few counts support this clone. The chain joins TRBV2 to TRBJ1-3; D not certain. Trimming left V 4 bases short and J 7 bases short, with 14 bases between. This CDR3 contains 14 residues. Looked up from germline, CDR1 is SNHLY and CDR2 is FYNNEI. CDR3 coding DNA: TGTGCCAGCAGTGCTCTCCGGGATGCGAACACCATATATTTT. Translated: CASSALRDANTIYF.

CDR3 amino acids: CASSVKGGNTEAFF. In DNA form, the CDR3 reads TGTGCCAGCAGCGTAAAGGGGGGGAACACTGAAGCTTTCTTT. This chain links TRBV9 with TRBJ1-1; weak D call: TRBD1 (6 bases). CDR1 and CDR2 from the germline V gene are SGDLS and YYNGEE. With 1 base removed from V and 1 base from J, the gap between germline ends came to 8 bases. This CDR3 contains 14 residues.

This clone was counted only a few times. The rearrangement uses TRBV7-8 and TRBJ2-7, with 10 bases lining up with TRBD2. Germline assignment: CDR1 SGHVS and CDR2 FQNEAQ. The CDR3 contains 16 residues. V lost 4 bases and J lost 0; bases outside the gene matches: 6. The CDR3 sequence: CASSSLAGDSSYEQYF. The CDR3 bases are TGTGCCAGCAGCTCTCTAGCGGGAGATAGCTCCTACGAGCAGTACTTC.

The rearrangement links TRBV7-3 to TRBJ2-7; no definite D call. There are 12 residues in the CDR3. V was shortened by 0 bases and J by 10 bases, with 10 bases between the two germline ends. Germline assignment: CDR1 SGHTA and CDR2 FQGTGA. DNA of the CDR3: TGTGCCAGCAGCTTAACCCACGGGTTCCAGTACTTC. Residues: CASSLTHGFQYF.